The clone carrying this T cell receptor beta chain occurred many times. Its antigen is still unknown. J lost 4 bases, V lost 6 bases, and 4 bases had no gene match. Per the germline V gene, CDR1 is ENHRY and CDR2 is SYGVKD. The CDR3 has 14 residues. The data derive from a study of T-cell reconstitution after alpha-beta-depleted transplantation in children. Preparation of the TCRbeta library was carried out with unique molecular identifiers. Each CDR3 protein is one row after TCRdb ran MiXCR on the PCR reads. The sample has about 310,000 distinct CDR3 sequences; over 20% are singletons. Overall study findings and caveats: Several hundred expanded graft clones reportedly were the source of alpha-beta T cells about two months after transplant. Elevated TCRbeta diversity at day 60 was traced, in some patients, to surviving recipient T cells and thymic progenitors. Newly made T cells mostly supplied T-cell counts and diversity one year after transplant.

Sequenced material: PBMCs, mostly from graft donor cells, taken 180 days after TCRalphabeta/CD19-depleted stem cell transplant. The TCR comes from a male patient under 18 who had a stem cell transplant for acute lymphoblastic leukemia, so the T cells may come from the graft donor. The chain has TRBV10-3 and TRBJ1-5; 9 positions match TRBD1. CDR3 coding DNA: TGTGCCATCAGCCCGACAGGGGGGAATCAGCCCCAGCATTTT. It translates to CAISPTGGNQPQHF.